This TCR beta chain was profiled in a study of shared clonotypes between healthy human individuals. The wider study: CD4 naive and memory got three plates each, CD8 naive two, CD8 memory one. The study's findings and limits: Clonotypes shared by all four donors outscored non-shared clonotypes in generation probability.

Measured with immunoSEQ multiplex PCR; TCRdb has only the in-frame clones, and not every one. The table has some 2,500,000 clones, roughly 93% seen once. This clone came up once. Its antigen is as yet unknown. The CDR3 loop spans 15 amino acids. Germline V gene sequence: CDR1 MNHEY, CDR2 SMNVEV (reference sequence). V lost 5 bases and J lost 3; bases outside the gene matches: 9. The investigators split CD4+ cells into a CD45RA+ naive subset and a CD45RA-negative memory subset. This clonotype was obtained from a man younger than 30 in good health. Some clones in this sample may be carry-over from other donors' samples. Sequencing was carried out using naive CD4+ T cells from PBMCs. Subset described: CD45RA+ positively selected. The chain recombines TRBV27 with TRBJ2-5; TRBD1 agrees at 7 bases. CDR3: CASSLNRGPEETQYF. The CDR3 DNA follows: TGTGCCAGCAGTCTAAACAGGGGACCTGAAGAGACCCAGTACTTC.